The text below deals with one T cell receptor (beta chain). The source of the sample is a study of OX40 agonist ivuxolimab in advanced cancers. Overall study: Each dose-escalation patient presented with hepatocellular carcinoma, melanoma, renal cell or head and neck cancer.

This table comes from immunoSEQ multiplex PCR, and its TCRdb copy is limited to in-frame clones, with some not included. The sample yields approximately 60,000 clones, 84% seen once. The V end lost 3 bases, the J end lost 0 bases, and 9 bases lay between the germline ends. This CDR3 has 15 amino acids. CDR1 is SGHAT, CDR2 FQNNGV, per germline. The chain has TRBV11-2 and TRBJ1-3, with unresolved D. This clonotype originated in an adult with an advanced solid tumor such as melanoma, head and neck, liver or kidney cancer. This sample comprised CD4+ or CD8+ T cells sorted from blood, obtained in a trial of the OX40 agonist ivuxolimab. The CDR3 nucleotides are TGTGCCAGCAGCTTTGAGTACTACTCTGGAAACACCATATATTTT. This gives the protein CASSFEYYSGNTIYF.